This paragraph reports one T cell receptor (beta chain). This specimen comes from a study of blood T cell repertoires in COVID-19. Germline lookup yields CDR1 MGHDK and CDR2 SYGVNS. Between the trimmed V and J ends, which lost 2 bases and 11 bases, there was a span of 16 bases. The CDR3 consists of 13 residues. How the authors handled the data: From reference gene primer amplification, estimates of nucleated cell counts were derived. Profiled with immunoSEQ multiplex PCR; TCRdb holds only in-frame clones, not every one. D and trimming were read from the DNA, whereas the V and J calls and clone size are those reported in that table. This repertoire shows roughly 240,000 clones, roughly 86% found once; its top ten account for about 1.7%.

The sequence came from a woman aged 60 to 75 who had recovered from COVID-19. The sample comprised peripheral blood. The chain couples TRBV25-1 to TRBJ2-7; maybe TRBD2 (6 bases). The DNA for the CDR3 is TGTGCCAGCAGTGAAGGAGGGCTCCAGGAGGAGTACTTC. It translates to CASSEGGLQEEYF.